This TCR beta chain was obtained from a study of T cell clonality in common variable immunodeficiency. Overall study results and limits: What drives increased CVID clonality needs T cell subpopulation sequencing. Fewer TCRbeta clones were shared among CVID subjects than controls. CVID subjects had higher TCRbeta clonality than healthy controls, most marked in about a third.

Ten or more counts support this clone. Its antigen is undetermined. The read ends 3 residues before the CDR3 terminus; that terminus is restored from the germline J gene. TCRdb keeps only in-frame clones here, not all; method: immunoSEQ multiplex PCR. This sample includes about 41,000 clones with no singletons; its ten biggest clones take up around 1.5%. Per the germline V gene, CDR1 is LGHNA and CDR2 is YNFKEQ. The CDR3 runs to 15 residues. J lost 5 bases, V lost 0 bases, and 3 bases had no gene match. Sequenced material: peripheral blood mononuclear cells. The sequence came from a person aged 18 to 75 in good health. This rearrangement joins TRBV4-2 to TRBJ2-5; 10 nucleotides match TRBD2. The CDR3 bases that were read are TGTGCCAGCAGCCAAGAGACTAGCGGGCTGGAGACC. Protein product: CASSQETSGLET. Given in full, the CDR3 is CASSQETSGLETQYF.